This T cell receptor (beta chain) stems from a study of vaccination effects on CD4 cells after COVID-19. Peptide-pool stimulation followed by sequencing identified expanded antigen-specific CD4+ clonotypes in the ViraFEST assay. After less than 11 days in culture, the CD4+ T cells were isolated. Participants got two doses of BNT162b2 or mRNA-1273 vaccine. On this clone itself: Antigen specificity is unknown.

Profiling relied on immunoSEQ multiplex PCR, and the TCRdb table lists in-frame clones only, not all of them. Of roughly 71,000 clones in the sample, around 80% were seen once. Notes on the study in general: Cross-reactivity with common cold coronaviruses was shown by only 1 of 255 vaccine-induced clones in healthy vaccinees. Marked clonal contraction was seen in infection- and vaccine-induced clones late after vaccination.

Trimming removed 5 bases from V and 8 bases from J; junction bases left unmatched: 8. Germline loops: CDR1 MDHEN, CDR2 SYDVKM. The CDR3 extends over 14 amino acids. Sequenced here: CD4+ T cells from PBMCs cultured with HCoV-229E spike peptides, sampled after COVID-19 vaccination. The clonotype was recovered from a human donor who received a COVID-19 vaccine. The chain joins TRBV28 to TRBJ1-4, with 7 bases lining up with TRBD1. In nucleotides, the CDR3 is TGTGCCAGCAGTACAGGGGCGTACAGGGAAAAACTGTTTTTT. Translated, it gives CASSTGAYREKLFF.